The source of this T cell receptor (beta chain) is a study of T cell responses to AZD1222 COVID-19 vaccine. Whole-study findings and limits: In a largely white British group with more females than males, clonal diversity was possibly underestimated. Spike was spanned by vaccine-associated CD4 TCRs, which were dominant at 160-218 and 743-854. Reportedly, nearly half of unique spike TCRs recognized epitopes outside B.1.351/B.1.1.7 mutations. Of the AZD1222 recipients, only 5 to 7 were seropositive at baseline.

Concerning this clone: The antigen remains unidentified.

Germline V gene sequence: CDR1 SGHRS, CDR2 YFSETQ. V lost 0 bases and J lost 6, with 12 bases in between. The CDR3 spans 14 residues. Libraries were prepared by immunoSEQ multiplex PCR; TCRdb keeps only in-frame clonotypes and omits some of them. The sample has more than 25,000 clones, about nine tenths seen once; the top ten hold 1% to 1.5%. Specimen: peripheral blood, collected on day 0 of AZD1222 vaccination. This clonotype was sampled from an adult in good health. The chain recombines TRBV5-1 with TRBJ1-1, with D tentatively TRBD1 (5 bases). The CDR3 protein is CASSLGGATAEAFF. The CDR3 coding sequence is TGCGCCAGCAGCTTGGGAGGGGCTACCGCTGAAGCTTTCTTT.